This TCR beta chain stems from a study of T cells in Graves' hyperthyroidism and ophthalmopathy (dated by TCRdb to about 2019). General notes on the study: Peripheral blood samples were taken at the time of initial diagnosis, prior to any treatment. The paper reports TCR Vbeta CDR3 sequencing of 135 peripheral blood samples: under 45 ophthalmopathy, under 80 hyperthyroidism and around 17 progressor patients. Thyroid tissue and blood T-cell repertoires from six Graves' hyperthyroidism patients were also compared in the study. TCR V-J signatures able to tell the groups apart were searched for in a discovery cohort of 90 to 100 patients, of whom over 40 had Graves' ophthalmopathy and some 60 had stable Graves' hyperthyroidism. For training and testing, the 100 or so patients in the discovery cohort were randomly divided in a 7:3 ratio. Prospective prediction of ophthalmopathy was tested in an independent validation cohort of about 19 hyperthyroidism patients and around 16 patients who later progressed to ophthalmopathy. After sampling, hyperthyroidism patients received methimazole starting at 30 mg daily, and ophthalmopathy patients received high-dose intravenous methylprednisolone.

CDR1 MNHEY and CDR2 SVGAGI are derived from the germline V gene. Unmatched junction bases come to 4, with V trimmed by 0 bases and J by 7 bases. The CDR3 spans 17 residues, from the cysteine through the phenylalanine. Only the CDR3 region is kept as DNA, spanning 51 bases read in frame from base 1. Amplification of TCR beta CDR3 regions was carried out from RNA transcripts. The first round of RT-PCR for the TCR CDR3 was performed with the HTBI primer set and the Qiagen OneStep RT-PCR kit. Libraries were constructed in a second round of multiplex PCR, after which size selection and purification were carried out. Sequencing of the libraries was done on an Illumina HiSeq2000 using paired-end 100 bp reads. For the original study's pipeline: Raw data were processed with SOAPnuke, discarding reads with adapters, uncalled bases, mean Phred below 15, or no exact constant-primer or identifier match. High-quality paired reads were merged with COPE v1.2.5, and unique nucleotide sequences were defined as clonotypes. MiTCR v1.1 was used to align clonotypes to the IMGT TRBV, TRBD and TRBJ reference segments. The analysis included only V-J combinations with a frequency above 0.0001, which together covered around 99% of the repertoires. A TCS score was defined as the ratio of F50 (clonal expansion) to E x V (chaos), with BLOSUM62-based TCRdist applied between CDR3 peptides within each V-J. Welch's t-statistics and random forest reduced just over 500 V-J features to 10 to 15, which were used in a naive Bayes classifier (R e1071). TCRdb reprocessing: public reads trimmed at Q25 with fastp, clones called with MiXCR, in-frame beta chains kept. Rows are combined by CDR3 protein, so each entry shows the most common genes and DNA. The V and J calls and clone size are TCRdb's, not the authors'. Across this sample there are about 720,000 distinct CDR3 sequences, with about a sixth seen only once. The ten most abundant clones make up approximately 8% of the sample.

This clonotype was detected many times. What this receptor recognizes is not known. Base qualities are not provided; no much larger clone lies one nucleotide away. Graves' hyperthyroidism was defined as stable when no progression to ophthalmopathy occurred over 18 months of follow-up. The hyperthyroidism patients were between 18 and 65 years old and newly diagnosed, with a disease duration of less than 2 months. The study excluded patients with uncontrolled infections, other autoimmune diseases, pregnancy or lactation. Clinical symptoms, serum thyroxine and TRAb, thyroid ultrasound, and orbital computed tomography formed the basis for the diagnoses. PBMCs were isolated from around 10 ml of fresh peripheral blood by Ficoll-Paque density gradient centrifugation. Total RNA was extracted using Trizol reagent, and RNA quality was assessed on an Agilent 2100 Bioanalyzer. Study-wide findings and limitations: In cross-validation, a model built on a 13 V-J signature told ophthalmopathy apart from stable hyperthyroidism with under 90% sensitivity and 81% to 82% specificity, and in testing the same model reached 80%/75%. No statistical method was used to fix the sample size in advance, and group allocation was not hidden from the investigators. Most expanded thyroid clonotypes (frequency above 0.001) were also detected in blood, suggesting blood repertoires may reflect thyroid immune responses. In validation, the model predicted progression to ophthalmopathy a median of roughly 6.5 months before onset, with 65% to 71% sensitivity and 72.22% specificity.

The rearranged chain carries TRBV6-5 and TRBJ2-1, and 15 junctional nucleotides match TRBD2. The TCR sequence derives from a man between 18 and 35 years old with Graves' hyperthyroidism. Sequenced input: blood. The nucleotide sequence is TGTGCCAGCAGTTACTCGGGGACTAGCGGGGGGAAGAATGAGCAGTTCTTC. This translates into CASSYSGTSGGKNEQFF.